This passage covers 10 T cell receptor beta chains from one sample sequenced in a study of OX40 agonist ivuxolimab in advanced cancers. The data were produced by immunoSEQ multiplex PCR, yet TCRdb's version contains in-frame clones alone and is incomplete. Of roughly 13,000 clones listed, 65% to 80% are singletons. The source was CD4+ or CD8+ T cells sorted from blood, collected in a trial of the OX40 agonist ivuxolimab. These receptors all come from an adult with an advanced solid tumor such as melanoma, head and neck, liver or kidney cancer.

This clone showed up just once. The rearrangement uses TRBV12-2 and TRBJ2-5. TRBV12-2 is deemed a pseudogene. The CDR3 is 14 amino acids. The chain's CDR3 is CASRLGGARETQYF. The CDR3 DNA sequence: TGTGCAAGTCGCTTAGGGGGGGCCAGAGAGACCCAGTACTTC.

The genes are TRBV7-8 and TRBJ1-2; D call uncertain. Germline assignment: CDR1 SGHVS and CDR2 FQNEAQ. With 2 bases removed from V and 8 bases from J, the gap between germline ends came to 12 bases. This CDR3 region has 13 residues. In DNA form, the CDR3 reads TGTGCCAGCAGCTTAAACCCCCCGGAGGGCTACACCTTC. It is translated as CASSLNPPEGYTF.

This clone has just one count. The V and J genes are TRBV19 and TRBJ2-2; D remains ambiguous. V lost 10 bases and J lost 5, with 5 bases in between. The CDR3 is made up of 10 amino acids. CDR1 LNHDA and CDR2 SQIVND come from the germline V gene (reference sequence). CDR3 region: CAIHTGELFF. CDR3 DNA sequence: TGTGCCATCCATACCGGGGAGCTGTTTTTT.

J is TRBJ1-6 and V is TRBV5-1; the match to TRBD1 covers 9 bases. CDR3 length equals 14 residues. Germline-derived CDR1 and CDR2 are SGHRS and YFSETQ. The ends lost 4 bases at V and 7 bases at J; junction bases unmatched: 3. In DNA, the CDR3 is TGCGCCAGCAGCCCAGGACAGGGGAATTCACCCCTCCACTTT. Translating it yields CASSPGQGNSPLHF.

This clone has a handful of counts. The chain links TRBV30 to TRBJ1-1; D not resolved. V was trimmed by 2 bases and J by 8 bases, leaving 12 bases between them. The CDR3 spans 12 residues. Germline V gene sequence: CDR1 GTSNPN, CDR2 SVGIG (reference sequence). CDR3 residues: CAWSMAVPEAFF. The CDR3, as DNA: TGTGCCTGGAGTATGGCAGTTCCAGAAGCTTTCTTT.

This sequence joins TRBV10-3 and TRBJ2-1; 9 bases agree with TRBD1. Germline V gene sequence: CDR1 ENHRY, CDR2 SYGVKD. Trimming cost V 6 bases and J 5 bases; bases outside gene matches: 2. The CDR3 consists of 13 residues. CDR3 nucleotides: TGTGCCATCAGGGGACAGGGACACAATGAGCAGTTCTTC. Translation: CAIRGQGHNEQFF.

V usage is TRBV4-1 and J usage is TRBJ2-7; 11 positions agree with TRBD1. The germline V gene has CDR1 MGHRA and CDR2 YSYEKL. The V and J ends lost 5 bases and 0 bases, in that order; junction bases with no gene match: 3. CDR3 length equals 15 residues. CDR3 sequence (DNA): TGCGCCAGCAGCATTGGACAGGGGGCCTCCTACGAGCAGTACTTC. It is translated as CASSIGQGASYEQYF.

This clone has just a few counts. CDR3 protein: CASSQDPGGLYEQYF. The DNA of the CDR3 is TGTGCCAGCAGCCAAGACCCGGGAGGGCTCTACGAGCAGTACTTC. The chain recombines TRBV4-2 with TRBJ2-7; 8 bases are shared with TRBD2. V lost 0 bases to trimming and J lost 3 bases; unmatched junction nucleotides: 4. Germline-derived CDR1 and CDR2 are LGHNA and YNFKEQ. The CDR3 has 15 amino acids.

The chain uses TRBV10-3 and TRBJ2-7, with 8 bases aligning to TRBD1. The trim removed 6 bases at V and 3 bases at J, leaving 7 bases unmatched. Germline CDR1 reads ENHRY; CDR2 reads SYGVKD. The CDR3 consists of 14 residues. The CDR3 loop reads CAIRTGQDDYEQYF. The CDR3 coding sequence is TGTGCCATCAGAACGGGACAGGACGACTACGAGCAGTACTTC.

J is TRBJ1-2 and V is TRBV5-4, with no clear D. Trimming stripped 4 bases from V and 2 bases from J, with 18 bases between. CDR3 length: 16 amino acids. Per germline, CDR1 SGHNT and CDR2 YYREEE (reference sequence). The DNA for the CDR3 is TGTGCCAGCAGCCAACCTGGAGGAGGGCAGAACTATGGCTACACCTTC. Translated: CASSQPGGGQNYGYTF.